Following are 10 T cell receptor beta chains from one sample sequenced in a study of blood T cell repertoires in COVID-19. The assay was immunoSEQ multiplex PCR, and TCRdb's table has in-frame clones only and misses some. Here the sample spans over 100,000 clones, roughly 80% being singletons. Specimen: peripheral blood. Receptor source: a woman aged 60 to 75 with acute or convalescent COVID-19.

V is TRBV5-4 and J is TRBJ1-2; 11 positions match TRBD1. CDR1 is SGHNT, CDR2 YYREEE, per germline (reference sequence). The CDR3 runs to 16 residues. V shed 2 bases, J shed 6 bases, and the junction held 9 bases outside the gene matches. In DNA form, the CDR3 reads TGTGCCAGCAGCTTCCAAACCGGGACAGGGGGGAATGGCTACACCTTC. The encoded protein is CASSFQTGTGGNGYTF.

The chain combines TRBV7-2 with TRBJ1-5; D might be TRBD1 (6 bases). V lost 4 bases and J 4 bases, leaving 11 bases between the germline ends. Germline V gene sequence: CDR1 SGHTA, CDR2 FQGNSA. This CDR3 comprises 14 residues. CDR3 bases: TGTGCCAGCAGCTACTCCACAGGGAATCAGCCCCAGCATTTT. Translating gives CASSYSTGNQPQHF.

The CDR3 DNA reads as TGTGCCAGCAGCTTAGCCAGGGAATCACCCCTCCACTTT. Translated: CASSLARESPLHF. The J gene is TRBJ1-6, the V gene TRBV11-2, with D possibly matching TRBD1 (5 bases). Trimming stripped 1 base from V and 10 bases from J, with 8 bases between. The germline V gene has CDR1 SGHAT and CDR2 FQNNGV. CDR3 size: 13 residues.

The CDR3 bases are TGTGCCTGGAGTGACTTCAACTATGGCTACACCTTC. Translation gives CAWSDFNYGYTF. The V and J genes are TRBV30 and TRBJ1-2; D gene ambiguous. Germline V gene data show CDR1 as GTSNPN and CDR2 as SVGIG (reference sequence). With 1 base removed from V and 2 bases from J, the gap between germline ends came to 5 bases. This CDR3 has 12 residues.

The rearrangement links TRBV5-4 to TRBJ1-2, with TRBD1 as a possible D gene (6 bases). Trimming stripped 0 bases from V and 8 bases from J, with 11 bases between. This CDR3 region has 13 residues. Germline V gives CDR1 SGHNT, CDR2 YYREEE (reference sequence). CDR3 sequence (DNA): TGTGCCAGCAGCTTGGACAGGGTAGAGGGCTACACCTTC. Protein sequence: CASSLDRVEGYTF.

The chain carries TRBV18 and TRBJ2-5, with 7 bases aligning to TRBD1. The CDR3 totals 13 residues. Germline trimming cut 6 bases from V and 5 bases from J; bases unmatched to any gene: 6. Germline V gives CDR1 KGHSH, CDR2 LQKENI. The CDR3 protein is CASSGTEWETQYF. CDR3 DNA: TGTGCCAGCTCCGGGACAGAGTGGGAGACCCAGTACTTC. The full variable domain, completed using reference TRBV18 and TRBJ2-5, is NAGVMQNPRHLVRRRGQEARLRCSPMKGHSHVYWYRQLPEEGLKFMVYLQKENIIDESGMPKERFSAEFPKEGPSILRIQQVVRGDSAAYFCASSGTEWETQYFGPGTRLLVL.

This clone has only one observation. The rearrangement links TRBV1 to TRBJ1-1; the table names TRBD1, a call not compared with the DNA. TRBV1 is annotated as a pseudogene. This CDR3 comprises 17 residues. The CDR3 sequence is CTSSQDGTGGGSTEAFF. The CDR3 DNA is TGCACCAGCAGCCAAGATGGGACAGGGGGCGGGAGCACTGAAGCTTTCTTT.

J is TRBJ1-2 and V is TRBV12-5; D is unresolved. In germline, CDR1 is LGHNT, CDR2 FRNRAP. Trimming shortened V by 2 bases and J by 7 bases, and 14 bases separated the two germline ends. This CDR3 has 14 residues. The CDR3, as DNA: TGTGCTAGTGGTTTGCCCCCGTCCTCCGGTGGCTACACCTTC. It encodes CASGLPPSSGGYTF.

The CDR3 sequence is CASVILTGIYGYTF. The CDR3 DNA is TGTGCCAGCGTGATATTGACAGGGATCTATGGCTACACCTTC. The chain employs TRBV5-8 and TRBJ1-2; 7 nucleotides agree with TRBD1. This CDR3 region has 14 residues. The J segment lost 4 bases and the V segment lost 7 bases, leaving 10 bases of the junction unmatched. CDR1 is SGHTS, CDR2 YDEGEE, per germline.

A note on this clone: Distinct nucleotide sequences in the sample also encode this CDR3. This chain joins TRBV7-3 and TRBJ1-1, with D tentatively TRBD1 (6 bases). V lost 5 bases and J 1 base, leaving 8 bases between the germline ends. Germline values: CDR1 SGHTA, CDR2 FQGTGA. The CDR3 runs to 13 residues. The CDR3 nucleotides read TGTGCCAGCAGCCTACAGGGGAACACTGAAGCTTTCTTT. This encodes CASSLQGNTEAFF.